Shown below are 27 T cell receptor beta chains from a single sample sequenced in a study of OX40 agonist ivuxolimab in advanced cancers. Sequenced by immunoSEQ multiplex PCR; TCRdb stores in-frame clones only, minus some. The table records about 69,000 clones, roughly nine tenths of them present only once. This material consisted of CD4+ or CD8+ T cells sorted from blood, taken in a trial of the OX40 agonist ivuxolimab. The receptors stem from an adult with an advanced solid tumor such as melanoma, head and neck, liver or kidney cancer.

DNA for the CDR3: TGTGCCAGCAGCAGCCGGGACAGGGGCTCTGGGGCCAACGTCCTGACTTTC. Translating it yields CASSSRDRGSGANVLTF. This chain links TRBV11-2 with TRBJ2-6, with 10 positions matching TRBD1. CDR1 and CDR2 from the germline V gene are SGHAT and FQNNGV. This CDR3 has 17 amino acids. Trimming cost V 5 bases and J 0 bases; bases outside gene matches: 4.

The rearrangement links TRBV30 to TRBJ2-4, with 8 nucleotides matching TRBD1. V lost 3 bases, J lost 0 bases, and 7 bases stayed unmatched. CDR1 GTSNPN and CDR2 SVGIG come from the germline V gene (reference sequence). CDR3 length equals 16 residues. The chain's CDR3 is CAWRDYRGVAKNIQYF. The CDR3 nucleotides are TGTGCCTGGAGAGACTACAGGGGGGTAGCCAAAAACATTCAGTACTTC.

The chain is built from TRBV19 and TRBJ2-7; no reliable D call. The CDR3 length is 16 residues. Germline assignment: CDR1 LNHDA and CDR2 SQIVND (reference sequence). The V gene lost 1 base and the J gene lost 3 bases, with 16 bases spanning the gap. The DNA for the CDR3 is TGTGCCAGTAGTATAGTGGCCCAGCTTGGTATCTACGAGCAGTACTTC. It specifies CASSIVAQLGIYEQYF.

The chain joins TRBV28 to TRBJ1-4; unclear D gene. This CDR3 has 14 residues. V was trimmed by 6 bases and J by 7 bases, leaving 15 bases between them. The germline V gene has CDR1 MDHEN and CDR2 SYDVKM. CDR3 amino acids: CASRSGLGREKLFF. The CDR3 coding sequence is TGTGCCAGCAGGAGCGGACTTGGTCGTGAAAAACTGTTTTTT.

The chain couples TRBV5-1 to TRBJ2-1; 8 positions match TRBD1. J was trimmed by 8 bases and V by 2 bases; bases with no gene match: 21. Germline CDR1 reads SGHRS; CDR2 reads YFSETQ. This CDR3 is built from 19 residues. This chain's CDR3 is CASSLGLVPGTGGIHEQFF. CDR3 coding DNA: TGCGCCAGCAGCTTAGGGTTGGTACCCGGGACAGGAGGAATTCATGAGCAGTTCTTC.

This chain uses TRBV28 with TRBJ2-2; D ambiguous. This CDR3 region has 15 residues. V gave up 9 bases and J gave up 0 bases, with 14 bases separating them. Germline CDR1 and CDR2: MDHEN and SYDVKM. CDR3: CARHRTDTNTGELFF. DNA of the CDR3: TGTGCCAGGCACCGGACGGATACGAACACCGGGGAGCTGTTTTTT.

The rearrangement uses TRBV7-2 and TRBJ2-5; 11 bases fit TRBD1. CDR1 is SGHTA and CDR2 is FQGNSA in the germline V gene. Losses at the gene ends were 6 bases for V and 5 bases for J; bases not matched to a gene: 5. The CDR3 runs 14 residues. The CDR3 nucleotides are TGTGCCAGCAGACGGACAGGGGGCTGGGAGACCCAGTACTTC. Its translation is CASRRTGGWETQYF.

The rearrangement joins TRBV9 to TRBJ2-2; TRBD2 matches at 14 bases. CDR3 length: 17 amino acids. Germline V gene sequence: CDR1 SGDLS, CDR2 YYNGEE. V was clipped by 8 bases and J by 4 bases; unmatched bases: 10. In DNA, the CDR3 is TGTGCCAGTCATAGGGGACTAGCGGGAGACCGCACCGGGGAGCTGTTTTTT. Protein sequence: CASHRGLAGDRTGELFF.

This chain connects TRBV6-6 to TRBJ1-1; 7 positions match TRBD1. CDR1 and CDR2 (germline): MNHNY, SVGAGI (reference sequence). V lost 6 bases and J lost 1; bases outside the gene matches: 8. The CDR3 spans 15 residues. CDR3 nucleotides: TGTGCCAGCAGCCCAGAGAGACAGGGGAACACTGAAGCTTTCTTT. It encodes CASSPERQGNTEAFF.

This clone came up once. The chain joins TRBV7-2 to TRBJ2-7, with a weak D call TRBD2 (6 bases). CDR3 length equals 16 residues. The germline CDR1 and CDR2 sequences are SGHTA and FQGNSA. Trimming left V 3 bases short and J 0 bases short, with 15 bases between. The CDR3 coding sequence is TGTGCCAGCAGCTTTTTCGCGGGGTGGGGCTCCTACGAGCAGTACTTC. It is translated as CASSFFAGWGSYEQYF.

Only one count was recorded for this clone. The gene calls are TRBV25-1 and TRBJ2-5; tentatively, D is TRBD2 (6 bases). V was cut by 1 base and J by 5 bases, with 11 bases left in between. CDR3 length: 14 residues. Germline V gene data show CDR1 as MGHDK and CDR2 as SYGVNS. CDR3 in DNA: TGTGCCAGCAGTGAATCCGGGGGTGGGGAGACCCAGTACTTC. Its translation is CASSESGGGETQYF.

The rearrangement uses TRBV5-1 and TRBJ1-3, with 7 bases matching TRBD1. V shed 0 bases and J 4 bases; nucleotides not matched to a gene: 1. The germline CDR1 and CDR2 sequences are SGHRS and YFSETQ. The CDR3 extends over 14 amino acids. The DNA for the CDR3 is TGCGCCAGCAGCTTGGCAGGGGGAGGAAACACCATATATTTT. Translation gives CASSLAGGGNTIYF.

V gene TRBV5-1 combines with J gene TRBJ2-5; 8 nucleotides align to TRBD1. CDR1 SGHRS and CDR2 YFSETQ come from the germline V gene. The V segment lost 6 bases and the J segment 3 bases; nucleotides outside the gene matches: 7. The CDR3 extends over 14 amino acids. CDR3 sequence (DNA): TGCGCCAGCACCAGGGACAGGATTGAAGAGACCCAGTACTTC. Protein sequence: CASTRDRIEETQYF.

The CDR3 bases are TGTGCCAGCAGGGGCACCTCTGGAAACACCATATATTTT. Its protein is CASRGTSGNTIYF. The chain combines TRBV14 with TRBJ1-3; D not certain. CDR3 length: 13 residues. CDR1 SGHDN and CDR2 FVKESK come from the germline V gene. V was pared by 6 bases and J by 0 bases, with 6 bases between.

The DNA for the CDR3 is TGTGCCAGCAGTTTATTGTGGGACAGGGGGCATGGCTACACCTTC. Protein: CASSLLWDRGHGYTF. J is TRBJ1-2 and V is TRBV28, with 12 bases fitting TRBD1. This CDR3 spans 15 amino acids. V was clipped by 1 base and J by 6 bases; unmatched bases: 3. Germline CDR1 and CDR2: MDHEN and SYDVKM.

The rearrangement links TRBV7-7 to TRBJ2-1, with D perhaps being TRBD1 or TRBD2 (5 bases each). Trimming took 5 bases from V and 8 from J, leaving 16 bases between them. This CDR3 contains 14 residues. Per germline, CDR1 SSHAT and CDR2 FNYEAQ (reference sequence). The CDR3 protein is CASSTSNGAYEQFF. As DNA, the CDR3 is TGTGCCAGCAGCACCAGCAACGGGGCCTATGAGCAGTTCTTC.

In its sample, this clone was seen once. The rearrangement uses TRBV28 and TRBJ1-4; TRBD1 matches at 10 bases. Trimming took 6 bases from V and 5 from J; bases not matched to a gene: 3. Germline V CDR1 and CDR2: MDHEN, SYDVKM. The CDR3 extends over 14 amino acids. CDR3 residues: CASSRGQGNEKLFF. For the CDR3, the DNA is TGTGCCAGCAGCCGGGGACAGGGGAATGAAAAACTGTTTTTT.

This sequence joins TRBV6-1 and TRBJ1-1; D unresolved. The V end lost 1 base, the J end lost 1 base, and 13 bases lay between the germline ends. Germline assignment: CDR1 MNHNS and CDR2 SASEGT. CDR3 length equals 16 residues. CDR3 amino acids: CASSEVPSAGNTEAFF. The CDR3 DNA reads TGTGCCAGCAGTGAAGTTCCTTCGGCAGGGAACACTGAAGCTTTCTTT.

The chain recombines TRBV7-8 with TRBJ1-2; 8 positions agree with TRBD1. This CDR3 spans 13 amino acids. Germline CDR1 reads SGHVS; CDR2 reads FQNEAQ. V lost 5 bases, J lost 2 bases, and 1 base stayed unmatched. The CDR3 reads CASSRQGNYGYTF. The DNA of the CDR3 is TGTGCCAGCAGCCGACAGGGGAACTATGGCTACACCTTC. The full variable domain, its missing parts supplied by reference TRBV7-8 and TRBJ1-2, is GAGVSQSPRYKVAKRGQDVALRCDPISGHVSLFWYQQALGQGPEFLTYFQNEAQLDKSGLPSDRFFAERPEGSVSTLKIQRTQQEDSAVYLCASSRQGNYGYTFGSGTRLTVV.

The V gene is TRBV27, the J gene TRBJ2-5, with D possibly matching TRBD1 (6 bases). The germline V gene encodes CDR1 MNHEY and CDR2 SMNVEV (reference sequence). Between the trimmed V and J ends, which lost 5 bases and 6 bases, there was a span of 13 bases. The CDR3 spans 13 residues. CDR3 region: CASSQTGMQTQYF. CDR3 DNA sequence: TGTGCCAGCAGTCAAACAGGGATGCAGACCCAGTACTTC.

The rearrangement joins TRBV7-9 to TRBJ2-1, with D possibly matching TRBD1 (6 bases). V was cut by 3 bases and J by 1 base, with 13 bases left in between. The CDR3 contains 16 residues. CDR1 and CDR2 (germline): SEHNR, FQNEAQ (reference sequence). The CDR3 DNA reads TGTGCCAGCAGCTTGTACAGGGTGGTGTCCTACAATGAGCAGTTCTTC. It codes for CASSLYRVVSYNEQFF.

J is TRBJ2-7 and V is TRBV6-5; perhaps TRBD1 as D (6 bases). The CDR3 contains 14 residues. Trimming cost V 5 bases and J 0 bases, with 11 bases left between them. Germline V CDR1 and CDR2: MNHEY, SVGAGI. The CDR3 loop reads CASSTWTASYEQYF. The CDR3, as DNA: TGTGCCAGCAGTACCTGGACAGCCTCCTACGAGCAGTACTTC.

V and J are TRBV19 and TRBJ2-1, with TRBD1 matching over 9 bases. The CDR3 covers 20 residues. V gave up 0 bases and J gave up 0 bases; unmatched junction bases: 12. CDR1 and CDR2 (germline): LNHDA, SQIVND (reference sequence). The CDR3 nucleotides read TGTGCCAGTAGTATAGAACCGGGACAGGGTAATCCTTACTCCTACAATGAGCAGTTCTTC. Translated, it gives CASSIEPGQGNPYSYNEQFF. The full variable domain, in which reference TRBV19 and TRBJ2-1 provide the parts outside the CDR3, is DGGITQSPKYLFRKEGQNVTLSCEQNLNHDAMYWYRQDPGQGLRLIYYSQIVNDFQKGDIAEGYSVSREKKESFPLTVTSAQKNPTAFYLCASSIEPGQGNPYSYNEQFFGPGTRLTVL.

This chain joins TRBV12-1 and TRBJ2-3; the D segment call TRBD1 is taken from the table without a DNA check. TRBV12-1 is labeled a pseudogene. CDR3 size: 15 residues. This CDR3 is CASSYRQGRSDTQYF. CDR3 in DNA: TGTGCCAGCAGCTACCGACAGGGTCGGTCAGATACGCAGTATTTT.

The J gene is TRBJ2-5, the V gene TRBV25-1; no clear D. The CDR3 runs to 16 residues. The V end was cut by 6 bases, the J end by 4 bases, with 21 bases between. Germline values: CDR1 MGHDK, CDR2 SYGVNS. The CDR3 bases are TGTGCCAGCAGCCCCACCGGGCCTCGGAACCGAGAGACCCAGTACTTC. It translates to CASSPTGPRNRETQYF.

The CDR3 spells CASSLMGQVNTEAFF. In DNA form, the CDR3 reads TGTGCCAGCAGCTTAATGGGACAGGTGAACACTGAAGCTTTCTTT. J is TRBJ1-1 and V is TRBV7-3, with 8 bases that match TRBD1. The CDR3 has 15 amino acids. The junction had 1 base not matched to a gene; V was cut back by 1 base and J by 0 bases. Germline V gene data show CDR1 as SGHTA and CDR2 as FQGTGA.

The chain joins TRBV5-4 to TRBJ2-5, with 7 bases lining up with TRBD2. The CDR3 contains 15 residues. The V and J ends lost 3 bases and 1 base, in that order; junction bases with no gene match: 6. Per the germline V gene, CDR1 is SGHNT and CDR2 is YYREEE (reference sequence). The CDR3 sequence: CASSSSRGTQETQYF. DNA of the CDR3: TGTGCCAGCAGCTCGTCGCGGGGGACCCAAGAGACCCAGTACTTC.